This record concerns one TCR beta chain sequence. This record comes from a study of OX40 agonist ivuxolimab in advanced cancers. The CDR3 contains 14 residues. The germline V gene has CDR1 LGHNA and CDR2 YSLEER. The V gene end was trimmed by 6 bases and the J gene end by 0 bases; junction bases not matched to a gene: 5. TCRdb keeps only in-frame clones here, not all; method: immunoSEQ multiplex PCR. The sample records some 28,000 clones, about nine tenths being singletons. This material consisted of CD4+ or CD8+ T cells sorted from blood, taken in a trial of the OX40 agonist ivuxolimab. The sequence was collected from an adult with an advanced solid tumor such as melanoma, head and neck, liver or kidney cancer. The chain links TRBV4-3 to TRBJ2-7; 7 positions agree with TRBD1. Written as DNA, the CDR3 is TGCGCCAGCAGACCCGGGACAGCCTCCTACGAGCAGTACTTC. This encodes CASRPGTASYEQYF.